Each of the 16 T cell receptor beta chains below was sequenced from the same sample in a study of tumor-infiltrating lymphocytes in primary liver carcinoma. The template, around 520 ng total RNA, yielded TCR beta cDNA made with a constant-region primer. For TCR beta, libraries were produced by three nested multiplex PCR rounds using slightly modified ARM-PCR. The first two PCR rounds used TRBV1-TRBV30 primers with a Cbeta primer, nine to eleven cycles each. TCRdb itself ran the multiplex PCR reads through MiXCR, one entry per CDR3 protein. The table shows some 130,000 distinct CDR3 sequences, with about two thirds occurring only once. Co-extraction of both nucleic acids (RNA and DNA) used 20-30 mg of unsorted bulk tissue. Source material: tumor-adjacent normal liver tissue. The receptor source for this set is an older woman with primary liver carcinoma and hepatitis B virus infection.

Points on this clonotype: A read error is likely, as this CDR3 ends without the conserved phenylalanine or tryptophan. The rearrangement uses TRBV6-2 or TRBV6-3 and TRBJ2-5; D is uncertain. Germline lookup yields CDR1 MNHEY and CDR2 SVGEGT. This CDR3 region has 13 residues. The CDR3 region is CVSSLYGPGTQYS. For the CDR3, the DNA is TGTGTCAGCAGTTTATACGGCCCGGGGACCCAGTACTCC.

This clonotype was found a few times. The chain joins TRBV20-1 to TRBJ2-7; no clear D gene. The germline V gene encodes CDR1 DFQATT and CDR2 SNEGSKA (reference sequence). V lost 4 bases and J 2 bases, leaving 9 bases between the germline ends. CDR3 size: 12 residues. Here the CDR3 DNA reads TGCAGTGCTAAAAAGGGAACCTACGAGCAGTACTTC. Amino acid sequence: CSAKKGTYEQYF.

This clonotype was recorded at least ten times. A much larger clone differs from this one at a single base, so this may be a read error. V usage is TRBV11-2 and J usage is TRBJ2-1; TRBD1 might be the D (5 bases). Per germline, CDR1 SGHAT and CDR2 FQNNGV. CDR3 length equals 13 residues. The CDR3 is CASSLGQYNERFF. CDR3 DNA: TGTGCCAGCAGCTTAGGACAGTACAATGAGCGGTTCTTC.

This clonotype was recorded once. A much larger clonotype is one base distant, so this may be a read error. The gene calls are TRBV7-9 and TRBJ1-1; D remains ambiguous. Germline CDR1 reads SEHNR; CDR2 reads FQNEAQ (reference sequence). This CDR3 has 14 amino acids. The CDR3 sequence: CASSVVVGFTEASF. The CDR3 DNA reads TGTGCCAGCAGCGTGGTCGTTGGGTTCACTGAAGCTTCCTTT.

About this clonotype: Sequence at one end of the junction differs from germline and may be a read error. The genes are TRBV28 and TRBJ1-1; D is possibly TRBD1 (6 bases). Germline CDR1 reads MDHEN; CDR2 reads SYDVKM. CDR3 length: 13 amino acids. This CDR3 is CPSSMGDKSEASF. CDR3 sequence (DNA): TGTCCCAGCAGTATGGGGGACAAATCTGAAGCTTCCTTT. Looking up the rest from reference TRBV28 and TRBJ1-1 gives the full variable domain: DVKVTQSSRYLVKRTGEKVFLECVQDMDHENMFWYRQDPGLGLRLIYFSYDVKMKEKGDIPEGYSVSREKKERFSLILESASTNQTSMYLCPSSMGDKSEASFGQGTRLTVV.

The chain joins TRBV4-2 to TRBJ1-4; D unclear. The CDR3 is made up of 13 amino acids. Trimming removed 3 bases at V and 7 bases at J, with 9 bases between. Germline V gives CDR1 LGHNA, CDR2 YNFKEQ. This CDR3 is CASSQPHREKLFF. The CDR3 nucleotides read TGTGCCAGCAGCCAGCCCCACCGTGAAAAACTGTTTTTT.

As regards this clonotype: A read error may produce the germline difference seen at one junction end. This rearrangement joins TRBV12-3 or TRBV12-4 to TRBJ2-2; tentative D call: TRBD2 (5 bases). This CDR3 contains 17 residues. CDR3 protein: CASSPPPPDYNTGELLF. CDR3 coding DNA: TGTGCCAGCAGTCCCCCTCCCCCTGACTACAACACCGGGGAGCTGCTTTTT.

This clonotype has a count of ten or more. V is TRBV5-6 and J is TRBJ2-5, with 13 bases identical to TRBD2. V shed 1 base, J shed 4 bases, and the junction held 7 bases outside the gene matches. The CDR3 covers 17 residues. Germline CDR1 is SGHDT and CDR2 is YYEEEE. This CDR3 reads CASSLNIGLAGAETQYF. CDR3 DNA sequence: TGTGCCAGCAGCTTGAATATCGGACTAGCGGGAGCAGAGACCCAGTACTTC.

With regard to this clonotype: A much larger clonotype is one base distant, so this may be a read error. The chain has TRBV28 and TRBJ2-3; D gene uncertain. The V and J ends lost 5 bases and 5 bases respectively, with 8 bases between them. This CDR3 contains 12 residues. The germline V gene has CDR1 MDHEN and CDR2 SYDVKM. The CDR3 here is CASSPWGDTQYF. The CDR3 nucleotides read TGTGCCAGCAGTCCCTGGGGAGATACGCAGTATTTT.

With regard to this clonotype: An end of the junction does not agree with germline; a read error may underlie this. V gene TRBV11-2 combines with J gene TRBJ1-6; D remains ambiguous. CDR3 size: 14 residues. The germline CDR1 and CDR2 sequences are SGHAT and FQNNGV. CDR3 region: CVNSLGGYESPLHF. Written as DNA, the CDR3 is TGTGTCAACAGCTTAGGCGGGTATGAATCACCCCTCCATTTT.

This clonotype was detected only a few times. A much larger clone lies a single base off, so this may be a read error. The chain has TRBV1 and TRBJ2-7; the table names TRBD1, a call not compared with the DNA. TRBV1 constitutes a pseudogene. This CDR3 is built from 14 residues. For the CDR3, the DNA is TGCGCCAGCAGCCATGACGGGCGTTCCTACGAGCAGTACTTC. It yields the protein CASSHDGRSYEQYF.

This clonotype showed up many times. CDR3 bases: TGTGCCAGCAGCTTGGCCAGGGGAACCATGAACACTGAAGCTTTCTTT. Amino acid sequence: CASSLARGTMNTEAFF. This sequence joins TRBV5-8 and TRBJ1-1, with D maybe TRBD1 (6 bases). The CDR3 consists of 16 residues. Germline values: CDR1 SGHTS, CDR2 YDEGEE. V lost 0 bases to trimming and J lost 0 bases, with 12 bases between them. Complete variable domain (other parts from reference TRBV5-8 and TRBJ1-1): EAGVTQSPTHLIKTRGQQATLRCSPISGHTSVYWYQQALGLGLQFLLWYDEGEERNRGNFPPRFSGRQFPNYSSELNVNALELEDSALYLCASSLARGTMNTEAFFGQGTRLTVV.

With regard to this clonotype: Its ends do not fully match the called genes, so a read error is possible. The chain links TRBV6-1 to TRBJ2-1; perhaps TRBD2 as D (6 bases). The CDR3 has 14 amino acids. Germline V gene lookup returns CDR1 MNHNS and CDR2 SASEGT. This chain's CDR3 is CARINGLCYNEQLF. The CDR3 DNA is TGTGCCAGGATTAACGGACTATGCTACAATGAGCAGCTCTTC.

On this clonotype: One base away lies a much larger clone, so this may be a sequencing read error. The V gene is TRBV5-1, the J gene TRBJ2-7; D call uncertain. Germline CDR1 and CDR2: SGHRS and YFSETQ. The CDR3 covers 14 residues. With 4 bases removed from V and 0 bases from J, the gap between germline ends came to 11 bases. The CDR3 is CASSIDQFSYEQYF. CDR3 nucleotides: TGCGCCAGCAGCATCGACCAATTCTCCTACGAGCAGTACTTC.

A word on this clonotype: A read error may explain this, as a much larger clone is one base away. The chain has TRBV6-1 and TRBJ1-5, with TRBD1 matching 7 bases. This CDR3 contains 14 residues. Germline CDR1 reads MNHNS; CDR2 reads SASEGT. The DNA for the CDR3 is TGTGTCAGTAGGGGAAGGGGGCGCAGTCAGCCCCAGCATTTT. It is translated as CVSRGRGRSQPQHF.

Notes on this clonotype: Given the absence of the conserved phenylalanine or tryptophan at the CDR3 end, a read error is likely. The limits of the CDR3 on the DNA are not certain, so only TCRdb's listed CDR3 is given. The chain joins TRBV11-1 to TRBJ2-3; the table's D call TRBD2 went unverified against the DNA. Inclusive of both ends, the CDR3 amounts to 14 amino acids. Per germline, CDR1 SGHAT and CDR2 FQDESV (reference sequence). CDR3 in amino acids: CASSPASVTDTQYL.